This T cell receptor beta chain comes out of a study of OX40 agonist ivuxolimab in advanced cancers. About the study: An agonistic human IgG2 monoclonal antibody against OX40 (CD134) was given.

This clone was picked up one time. The assay was immunoSEQ multiplex PCR, and TCRdb's table has in-frame clones only and misses some. The sample has 50,000 or so clones; less than 95% are singletons. Germline V gene sequence: CDR1 MGHRA, CDR2 YSYEKL. The V end was cut by 0 bases, the J end by 7 bases, with 10 bases between. This CDR3 spans 13 amino acids. This rearrangement joins TRBV4-1 to TRBJ2-7; D not certain. The sample was CD4+ or CD8+ T cells sorted from blood, taken in a trial of the OX40 agonist ivuxolimab. The origin of this receptor is an adult with an advanced solid tumor such as melanoma, head and neck, liver or kidney cancer. CDR3 region: CASSQDPIGEQYF. The DNA for the CDR3 is TGCGCCAGCAGCCAAGACCCTATAGGGGAGCAGTACTTC.